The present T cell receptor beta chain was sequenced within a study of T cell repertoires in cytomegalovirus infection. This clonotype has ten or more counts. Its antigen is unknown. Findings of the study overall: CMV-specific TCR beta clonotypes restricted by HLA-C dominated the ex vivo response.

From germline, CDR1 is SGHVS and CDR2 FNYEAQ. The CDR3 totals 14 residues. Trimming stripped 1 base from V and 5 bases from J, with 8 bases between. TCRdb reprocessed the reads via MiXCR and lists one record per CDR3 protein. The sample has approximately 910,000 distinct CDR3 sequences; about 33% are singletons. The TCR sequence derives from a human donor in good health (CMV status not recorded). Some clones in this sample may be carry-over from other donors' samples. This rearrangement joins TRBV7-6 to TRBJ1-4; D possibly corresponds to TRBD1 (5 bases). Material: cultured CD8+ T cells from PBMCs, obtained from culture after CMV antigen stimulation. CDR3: CASSLGGGNEKLFF. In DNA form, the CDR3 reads TGTGCCAGCAGCTTAGGCGGGGGGAATGAAAAACTGTTTTTT.